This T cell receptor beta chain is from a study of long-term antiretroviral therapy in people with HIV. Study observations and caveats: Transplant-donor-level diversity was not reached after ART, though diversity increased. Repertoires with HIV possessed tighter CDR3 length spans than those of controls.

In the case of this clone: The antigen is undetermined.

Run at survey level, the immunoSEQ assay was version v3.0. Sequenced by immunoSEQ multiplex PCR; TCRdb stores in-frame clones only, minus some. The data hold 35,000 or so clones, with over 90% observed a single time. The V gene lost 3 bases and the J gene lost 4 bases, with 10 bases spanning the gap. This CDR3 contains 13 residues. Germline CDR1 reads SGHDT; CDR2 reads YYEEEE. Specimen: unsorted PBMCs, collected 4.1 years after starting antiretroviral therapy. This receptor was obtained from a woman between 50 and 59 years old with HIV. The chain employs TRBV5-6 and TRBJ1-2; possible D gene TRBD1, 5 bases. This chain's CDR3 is CASSSDSLYGYTF. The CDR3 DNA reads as TGTGCCAGCAGCTCAGACAGTCTCTATGGCTACACCTTC.